This is a list of T cell receptor beta chains from one sample in a study of OX40 agonist ivuxolimab in advanced cancers. Clones were sequenced by immunoSEQ multiplex PCR, and TCRdb holds only the in-frame ones, with some missing. The table records more than 50,000 clones, around 87% of them present only once. Sample: CD4+ or CD8+ T cells sorted from blood, taken in a trial of the OX40 agonist ivuxolimab. Source of these receptors: an adult with an advanced solid tumor such as melanoma, head and neck, liver or kidney cancer. Both conserved end residues are trimmed from each CDR3.

V	J	CDR3
TRBV19	TRBJ1-2	ASKGRFNYGYT
TRBV10-3	TRBJ1-1	AISGRGAMNTEAF
TRBV28	TRBJ2-7	ASGGSGSFSYEQY
TRBV19	TRBJ1-4	ASRDRGIVDEKLF
TRBV6-4	TRBJ1-1	TSDAWTGGTEAF
TRBV7-9	TRBJ1-2	ASSLDTGAGYT
TRBV18	TRBJ1-2	ASSPGTGGYGYT
TRBV19	TRBJ1-5	ASSPRDSYQPQH
TRBV9	TRBJ1-2	ASSVGVMGGLYGYT
TRBV2	TRBJ1-3	ASSEEKAGNTIY
TRBV21-1	TRBJ2-1	ASSLGRGYNEQF
TRBV7-2	TRBJ1-1	ASSSDRGRGFDTEAF
TRBV9	TRBJ2-1	ASSGPGTWEQF
TRBV7-8	TRBJ2-2	ASSRSGNRELF
TRBV6-5	TRBJ1-4	ASSDRPNEKLF
TRBV4-2	TRBJ1-6	ASSPSNLGSPLH
TRBV5-4	TRBJ2-7	ASRLAGGYEQY
TRBV5-5	TRBJ2-7	ASSPTGTPSGEQY
TRBV5-4	TRBJ2-2	ASSSTSGPSTGELF
TRBV18	TRBJ2-3	ASSPTSGDTQY
TRBV7-9	TRBJ1-5	ASSLAGSQPQH
TRBV6-5	TRBJ1-1	ASSRTGGMTEAF
TRBV18	TRBJ1-2	ASSPPGEGYT
TRBV27	TRBJ1-3	ASSLSDRGNTIY
TRBV6-5	TRBJ1-1	ASSYGDRGSTEAF
TRBV5-1	TRBJ2-5	ASSLIGGGLDGTQY
TRBV7-3	TRBJ2-7	ASSPQSGSYEQY
TRBV2	TRBJ2-5	ASSEETQY
TRBV29-1	TRBJ2-4	SVGQHGSIQY
TRBV19	TRBJ1-4	ASSIGAGREKLF
TRBV6-1	TRBJ2-7	ASRRDTLGEQY
TRBV14	TRBJ2-1	ASSQDWRQQF
TRBV15	TRBJ1-4	ATSRDPGGDEKLF
TRBV27	TRBJ2-2	ASRSSGLAGGSGTGELF
TRBV4-2	TRBJ2-7	ASSQVGGRSSYEQY
TRBV15	TRBJ2-7	ATSTRQGGRDEQY